These 20 T cell receptor beta chains were sequenced from one sample in a study of early T cells in non-severe SARS-CoV-2 infection. TCRdb analysed the 5' RACE reads with MiXCR anew, one entry per CDR3 protein. The sample consists of approximately 47,000 distinct CDR3 sequences, around 10% of them appearing once. Specimen: whole blood, collected at baseline. The receptor source for this set is an adult who was a healthcare worker with PCR-confirmed SARS-CoV-2 infection or an uninfected control (not recorded which).

Only a few counts were recorded for this clonotype. The chain recombines TRBV10-1 with TRBJ1-1, with D possibly being TRBD1 (6 bases). CDR1 is WNHNN and CDR2 is SYGVQD in the germline V gene (reference sequence). The CDR3 runs 14 residues. The V end was cut by 3 bases, the J end by 7 bases, with 15 bases between. DNA of the CDR3: TGCGCCAGCAGTGAAGTTCTTGAACAGGGTGAAGCTTTCTTT. It codes for CASSEVLEQGEAFF.

This clonotype was detected a few times. The genes are TRBV11-2 and TRBJ2-5; D may match TRBD1 or TRBD2 (5 bases each). The CDR3 is made up of 15 amino acids. Germline loops: CDR1 SGHAT, CDR2 FQNNGV. Trimming shortened V by 4 bases and J by 4 bases, and 16 bases separated the two germline ends. The CDR3 region has the DNA TGTGCCAGCAGCTCCGGGACCCGTAATGCAGAGACCCAGTACTTC. It codes for CASSSGTRNAETQYF.

This clonotype was seen ten or more times. This chain joins TRBV4-3 and TRBJ1-2; TRBD1 might be the D (5 bases). Per the germline V gene, CDR1 is LGHNA and CDR2 is YSLEER. This CDR3 is 16 amino acids long. V lost 4 bases and J lost 1, with 16 bases in between. In DNA, the CDR3 is TGCGCCAGCAGCCCGAATTCAGGGACCTTTAACTATGGCTACACCTTC. It encodes CASSPNSGTFNYGYTF.

The rearrangement uses TRBV6-1 and TRBJ1-2; D unresolved. Trimming stripped 9 bases from V and 3 bases from J, with 14 bases between. CDR1 and CDR2 (germline): MNHNS, SASEGT. The CDR3 runs to 13 residues. CDR3: CASEPGSYYGYTF. CDR3 DNA: TGTGCCAGTGAGCCTGGAAGTTACTATGGCTACACCTTC.

This clonotype was counted many times. The V call is TRBV20-1, the J call TRBJ2-7; D gene ambiguous. CDR1 and CDR2 from the germline V gene are DFQATT and SNEGSKA (reference sequence). The germline V and J ends were trimmed by 4 bases and 1 base, with 11 bases remaining between them. This CDR3 region has 13 residues. The CDR3 nucleotides read TGCAGTGCTATAGGCGCAGGTTCCTACGAGCAGTACTTC. This gives the protein CSAIGAGSYEQYF.

The table lists this clonotype with many counts. This chain links TRBV18 with TRBJ2-4; D may be TRBD1 (6 bases). The V end lost 6 bases, the J end lost 1 base, and 25 bases lay between the germline ends. This CDR3 has 19 residues. Per germline, CDR1 KGHSH and CDR2 LQKENI. In DNA, the CDR3 is TGTGCCAGCTCCTTGGCTCGGGACACCCTTACGCAGGCCAAAAACATTCAGTACTTC. Translation: CASSLARDTLTQAKNIQYF.

The table lists this clonotype with many counts. The V and J genes are TRBV29-1 and TRBJ2-5, with 7 bases matching TRBD1. The CDR3 runs 14 residues. The ends lost 6 bases at V and 1 base at J; junction bases unmatched: 8. Germline V CDR1 and CDR2: SQVTM, ANQGSEA. The CDR3 DNA is TGCAGCGTCGTTGTTTGGGACAGCCAAGAGACCCAGTACTTC. Protein product: CSVVVWDSQETQYF.

This clonotype has just a few counts. The chain carries TRBV4-3 and TRBJ1-6, with D unclear. The CDR3 sequence is 14 residues long. V was trimmed by 6 bases and J by 9 bases, leaving 15 bases between them. Germline V gene lookup returns CDR1 LGHNA and CDR2 YSLEER. The CDR3 region has the DNA TGCGCCAGCAGTCTCGAGGAACAAACTTCACCCCTCCACTTT. Protein sequence: CASSLEEQTSPLHF.

This clonotype was seen more than once but under ten times. The chain has TRBV18 and TRBJ2-3, with TRBD1 as a possible D gene (5 bases). The germline V gene encodes CDR1 KGHSH and CDR2 LQKENI. The CDR3 has 16 amino acids. Trimming took 2 bases from V and 0 from J, leaving 12 bases between them. The CDR3 protein is CASSPVSGSSTDTQYF. DNA for the CDR3: TGTGCCAGCTCACCAGTTTCAGGGTCGAGCACAGATACGCAGTATTTT.

The genes are TRBV10-3 and TRBJ2-3; no clear D. Trimming shortened V by 6 bases and J by 0 bases, and 13 bases separated the two germline ends. The CDR3 has 15 amino acids. The germline V gene encodes CDR1 ENHRY and CDR2 SYGVKD. The CDR3 sequence is CAISSDQSSTDTQYF. CDR3 nucleotides: TGTGCCATCAGCTCGGACCAATCTAGCACAGATACGCAGTATTTT.

This clonotype showed up just a few times. The chain is built from TRBV30 and TRBJ2-7; 10 positions match TRBD2. Germline V lookup: CDR1 GTSNPN, CDR2 SVGIG (reference sequence). The CDR3 is made up of 15 amino acids. V gave up 0 bases and J gave up 3 bases; unmatched junction bases: 5. Written as DNA, the CDR3 is TGTGCCTGGAGTGTACTTTCTAGCGGGAGCTACGAGCAGTACTTC. This encodes CAWSVLSSGSYEQYF.

This clonotype was seen only a few times. The genes are TRBV29-1 and TRBJ1-1; no firm D call. The CDR3 is 10 amino acids. Trimming removed 5 bases from V and 3 bases from J, with 4 bases in between. Germline CDR1 is SQVTM and CDR2 is ANQGSEA. The CDR3 loop reads CSVSDTEAFF. The CDR3 coding sequence is TGCAGCGTTTCGGACACTGAAGCTTTCTTT.

This clonotype was recorded a few times. The rearrangement links TRBV18 to TRBJ2-3; D unresolved. CDR3 length: 13 amino acids. Germline V gene data show CDR1 as KGHSH and CDR2 as LQKENI. Between the trimmed V and J ends, which lost 0 bases and 3 bases, there was a span of 4 bases. CDR3 in amino acids: CASSPPGTDTQYF. CDR3 bases: TGTGCCAGCTCACCACCGGGTACAGATACGCAGTATTTT. The full variable domain, with the rest looked up from reference TRBV18 and TRBJ2-3, is NAGVMQNPRHLVRRRGQEARLRCSPMKGHSHVYWYRQLPEEGLKFMVYLQKENIIDESGMPKERFSAEFPKEGPSILRIQQVVRGDSAAYFCASSPPGTDTQYFGPGTRLTVL.

There are many counts of this clonotype. This rearrangement joins TRBV20-1 to TRBJ1-4; tentative D call: TRBD1 (5 bases). The ends were cut back, 3 bases at V and 4 bases at J, with 9 bases in the middle. The CDR3 sequence is 13 residues long. Per germline, CDR1 DFQATT and CDR2 SNEGSKA (reference sequence). The CDR3 DNA follows: TGCAGTGCTAGGGATGACAGTAATGAAAAACTGTTTTTT. This gives the protein CSARDDSNEKLFF.

J is TRBJ2-3 and V is TRBV11-2; D is unclear. Germline values: CDR1 SGHAT, CDR2 FQNNGV. Between the trimmed V and J ends, which lost 3 bases and 3 bases, there was a span of 4 bases. The CDR3 runs to 12 residues. The CDR3 loop reads CASSFVTDTQYF. CDR3 bases: TGTGCCAGCAGCTTTGTAACAGATACGCAGTATTTT.

This rearrangement joins TRBV5-8 to TRBJ1-2; perhaps TRBD1 as D (5 bases). CDR3 size: 16 residues. Trimming cost V 6 bases and J 3 bases, with 21 bases left between them. The germline gives CDR1 SGHTS, CDR2 YDEGEE. As DNA, the CDR3 is TGTGCCAGCACCCCCCGGGGCCTTACGGGGTACTATGGCTACACCTTC. This codes for CASTPRGLTGYYGYTF.

This clonotype was found a few times. The genes are TRBV7-2 and TRBJ2-5; TRBD2 matches 8 bases. Losses at the gene ends were 5 bases for V and 9 bases for J; bases not matched to a gene: 11. Germline V lookup: CDR1 SGHTA, CDR2 FQGNSA. The CDR3 runs 14 residues. The CDR3 spells CASSPSRGAGAQYF. Written as DNA, the CDR3 is TGTGCCAGCAGCCCTAGCCGAGGAGCGGGGGCCCAGTACTTC.

The genes are TRBV27 and TRBJ2-3, with D hard to call. Germline CDR1 reads MNHEY; CDR2 reads SMNVEV (reference sequence). There are 14 residues in the CDR3. V lost 2 bases, J lost 4 bases, and 10 bases lay in between. The CDR3 DNA reads TGTGCCAGCAGTTTAGAGAGTAGCTCAGATACGCAGTATTTT. It codes for CASSLESSSDTQYF.

This clonotype came up many times. The rearrangement uses TRBV12-3 or TRBV12-4 and TRBJ1-5, with TRBD1 identical over 8 bases. The length of the CDR3 is 15 residues. V lost 3 bases and J lost 3; bases outside the gene matches: 4. For the CDR3, the DNA is TGTGCCAGCAGTTTCGGACAGGGCCTCAATCAGCCCCAGCATTTT. It yields the protein CASSFGQGLNQPQHF.

DNA for the CDR3: TGTGCCAGCCGGGAAGTGGAGGGACCCCTCCACTTT. Its protein product is CASREVEGPLHF. This chain links TRBV12-3 or TRBV12-4 with TRBJ1-6; no clear D. The CDR3 contains 12 residues. Trimming removed 8 bases from V and 12 bases from J, with 14 bases in between.